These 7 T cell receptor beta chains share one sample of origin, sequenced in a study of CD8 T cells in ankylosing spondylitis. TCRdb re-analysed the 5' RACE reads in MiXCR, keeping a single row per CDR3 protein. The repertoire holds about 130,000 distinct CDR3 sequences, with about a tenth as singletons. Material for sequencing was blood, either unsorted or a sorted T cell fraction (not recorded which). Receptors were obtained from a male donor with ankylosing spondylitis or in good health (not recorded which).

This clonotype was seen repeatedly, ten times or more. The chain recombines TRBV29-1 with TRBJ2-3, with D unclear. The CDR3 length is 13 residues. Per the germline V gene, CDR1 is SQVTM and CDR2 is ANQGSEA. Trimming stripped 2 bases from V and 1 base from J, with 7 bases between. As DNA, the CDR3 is TGCAGCGTTGAATGGGTTGGCACAGATACGCAGTATTTT. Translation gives CSVEWVGTDTQYF.

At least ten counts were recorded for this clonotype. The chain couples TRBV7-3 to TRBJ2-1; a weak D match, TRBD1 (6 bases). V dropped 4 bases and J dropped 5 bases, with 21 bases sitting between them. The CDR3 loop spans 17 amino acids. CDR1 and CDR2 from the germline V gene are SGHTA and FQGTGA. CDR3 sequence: CASSSTAGGIADNEQFF. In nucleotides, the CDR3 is TGTGCCAGCAGCTCCACCGCTGGGGGCATCGCTGACAATGAGCAGTTCTTC.

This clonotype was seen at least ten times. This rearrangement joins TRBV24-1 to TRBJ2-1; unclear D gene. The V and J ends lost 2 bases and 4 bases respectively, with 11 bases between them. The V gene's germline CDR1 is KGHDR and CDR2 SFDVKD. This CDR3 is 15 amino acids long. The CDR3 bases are TGTGCCACCAGTGATTATTCGAGTCGTTACAATGAGCAGTTCTTC. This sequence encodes CATSDYSSRYNEQFF.

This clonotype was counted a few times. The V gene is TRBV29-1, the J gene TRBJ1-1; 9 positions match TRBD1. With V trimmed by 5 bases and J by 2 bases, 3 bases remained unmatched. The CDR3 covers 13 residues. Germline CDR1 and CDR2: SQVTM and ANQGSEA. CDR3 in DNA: TGCAGCGTTCTGGGACAGGGAAACACTGAAGCTTTCTTT. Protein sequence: CSVLGQGNTEAFF.

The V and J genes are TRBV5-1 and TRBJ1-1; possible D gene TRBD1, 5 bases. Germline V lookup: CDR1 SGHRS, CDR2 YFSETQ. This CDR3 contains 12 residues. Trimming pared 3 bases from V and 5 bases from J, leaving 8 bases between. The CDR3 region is CASSWGDTEAFF. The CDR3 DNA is TGCGCCAGCAGCTGGGGGGATACTGAAGCTTTCTTT.

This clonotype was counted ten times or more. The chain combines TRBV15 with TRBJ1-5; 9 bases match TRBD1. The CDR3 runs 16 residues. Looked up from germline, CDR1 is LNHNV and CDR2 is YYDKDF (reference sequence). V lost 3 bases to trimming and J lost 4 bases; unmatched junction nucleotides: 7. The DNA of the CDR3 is TGTGCCACCAGCAGCGCCGGGACAGGGTTTAATCAGCCCCAGCATTTT. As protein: CATSSAGTGFNQPQHF.

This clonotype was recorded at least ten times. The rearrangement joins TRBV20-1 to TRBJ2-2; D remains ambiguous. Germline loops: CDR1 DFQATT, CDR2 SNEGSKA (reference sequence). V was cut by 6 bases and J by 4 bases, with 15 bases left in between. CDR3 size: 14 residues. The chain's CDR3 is CSAQSPLGTGELFF. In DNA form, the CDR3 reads TGCAGTGCCCAGAGCCCCCTGGGCACCGGGGAGCTGTTTTTT.